This T cell receptor beta chain originates from a study of blood T cell repertoires in COVID-19. As for the study in general: The origin of the acute and convalescent COVID-19 samples was the United States, Italy and Spain. The analysed material was cDNA or gDNA that came from T cells, B-cell-depleted T cells, or PBMCs.

Authors' processing steps: Nucleated cell counts were estimated from reference gene primer amplification. Clones were sequenced by immunoSEQ multiplex PCR, and TCRdb holds only the in-frame ones, with some missing. V and J calls and clone size follow that table, whereas D and trimming were derived from the DNA. This table has some 340,000 clones, around 82% appearing once. The CDR3 contains 15 residues. V was pared by 2 bases and J by 3 bases, with 5 bases of the junction left unmatched. Germline V lookup: CDR1 SGHRS, CDR2 YFSETQ. This chain connects TRBV5-1 to TRBJ1-3; TRBD1 agrees at 7 bases. This receptor was obtained from a man between 25 and 39 years old with active or convalescent COVID-19. Material for sequencing was peripheral blood. CDR3 protein: CASSLEGAGGNTIYF. The CDR3 DNA reads TGCGCCAGCAGCTTAGAGGGGGCAGGTGGAAACACCATATATTTT. Drawing the rest from reference TRBV5-1 and TRBJ1-3, the complete variable domain is KAGVTQTPRYLIKTRGQQVTLSCSPISGHRSVSWYQQTPGQGLQFLFEYFSETQRNKGNFPGRFSGRQFSNSRSEMNVSTLELGDSALYLCASSLEGAGGNTIYFGEGSWLTVV.